Listed below are T cell receptor beta chains from one sample, sequenced in a study of regulatory T cells in long-lasting Graves disease. MiXCR, applied by TCRdb to the multiplex PCR reads, yields one record per CDR3 protein. The sample has about 290,000 distinct CDR3 sequences; around a fifth are singletons. Sequencing was performed on peripheral blood mononuclear cells (PBMCs), taken when the disease was refractory, from a patient treated with antithyroid drugs. All receptors come from a female donor with Graves disease. CDR3s include the opening cysteine and the closing phenylalanine or tryptophan. Where a row states a size, it is once, few, many or the class of an expanded clone; other rows omit it.

>many|TRBV28|TRBJ1-6
CASSPPLGTGSKSPLHF
>-|TRBV9|TRBJ2-7
CASSVTSGGTDYEQYF
>-|TRBV20-1|TRBJ1-5
CSARDPLDRSNQPQHF
>many|TRBV6-2/TRBV6-3|TRBJ2-7
CASSYGDRGSYEQYF
>many|TRBV29-1|TRBJ1-2
CSVEGGGQKYGYTF
>many|TRBV19|TRBJ1-1
CASSVGQGNTEAFF
>-|TRBV20-1|TRBJ2-1
CSAIDGEEISYNEQFF
>-|TRBV6-1|TRBJ2-1
CASSDSRGPGLYNEQFF
>-|TRBV12-3/TRBV12-4|TRBJ2-1
CASRQGNEQFF
>-|TRBV28|TRBJ2-1
CASSALRTSAPEDEQFF
>many|TRBV2|TRBJ2-6
CASSVEWGGDRSGANVLTF
>many|TRBV11-1|TRBJ2-5
CASSPTGVRETQYF
>few|TRBV20-1|TRBJ1-6
CSGGQGSSYNSPLHF
>few|TRBV9|TRBJ2-1
CASNAESSYNEQFF
>few|TRBV20-1|TRBJ2-7
CSARDPGILPYEQYF
>-|TRBV11-2|TRBJ2-7
CASSRGGTSASLYF
>-|TRBV4-3|TRBJ2-2
CASSQEGTVNTGELFF
>-|TRBV19|TRBJ1-4
CASNGRGSATNEKLFF
>-|TRBV29-1|TRBJ1-2
CSVDGYNYGYTF
>-|TRBV28|TRBJ2-7
CASIRAGTGAYEQYF
>few|TRBV4-3|TRBJ2-7
CASSQEWGHLYEQYF
>few|TRBV6-1|TRBJ1-1
CASSTGGMNTEAFF
>many|TRBV2|TRBJ2-7
CASIQGASYEQYF
>-|TRBV29-1|TRBJ1-2
CSVGQGNYYGYTF
>few|TRBV4-3|TRBJ2-7
CASSQELSGLVPYEQYF
>-|TRBV6-1|TRBJ1-5
CASTKRVVPGGHGNAQHF
>many|TRBV7-3|TRBJ2-6
CASSLTGSSGANVLTF
>-|TRBV6-1|TRBJ1-5
CASSGNRGPNQPQHF
>many|TRBV2|TRBJ1-2
CASSDGDTYGYTF
>many|TRBV28|TRBJ2-7
CASSFVSYEQYF
>many|TRBV9|TRBJ2-7
CASSLESSYEQYF
>-|TRBV20-1|TRBJ2-3
CSARRAASTDTQYF
>few|TRBV7-2|TRBJ1-2
CASSLSDLYGYTF
>few|TRBV10-3|TRBJ1-2
CAINPSSMGDGYTF
>many|TRBV20-1|TRBJ1-4
CSAREGPRNEKLFF
>-|TRBV11-1|TRBJ2-7
CASSLGQGGLYEQYF
>-|TRBV7-2|TRBJ1-3
CASSLDRGNTIYF
>many|TRBV11-2|TRBJ2-5
CASSLGQLETQYF
>-|TRBV4-2|TRBJ1-4
CASSQASGDNEKLFF
>few|TRBV30|TRBJ2-7
CAWSLGGTGGYEQYF
>few|TRBV20-1|TRBJ2-3
CSATESTDTQYF
>few|TRBV7-2|TRBJ1-6
CASSSSSDSPLHF